The present TCR beta chain was sequenced within a study of T cell repertoires in cytomegalovirus infection. About the study: CMV infection together with matching HLA type was indicated by public TCR beta signatures. General study results and limits: The cumulative frequency of public TCR beta families distinguished individuals who carried CMV together with the relevant HLA. The ex vivo response was dominated by HLA-C-restricted CMV-specific TCR beta clonotypes.

In TCRdb, the reads were re-called with MiXCR into one record per CDR3 protein. The sample lists about 160,000 distinct CDR3 sequences, about 22% occurring once. Comments on this clonotype: Its antigen is as yet unknown.

CDR3 length: 18 residues. Germline V gene data show CDR1 as MNHEY and CDR2 as SVGEGT. After removal of 0 bases from V and 0 bases from J, the junction contained 0 bases not matched to a gene. The chain links TRBV6-2 or TRBV6-3 to TRBJ2-2, with 14 bases identical to TRBD2. Sample: CD8+ T cells from cultured PBMCs, taken from culture after CMV antigen stimulation. The receptor was derived from a human donor in good health (CMV status not recorded). Some clones in this sample may be carry-over from other donors' samples. The chain's CDR3 is CASSYSTSGGANTGELFF. CDR3 nucleotide sequence: TGTGCCAGCAGTTACTCGACTAGCGGGGGGGCGAACACCGGGGAGCTGTTTTTT.